This T cell receptor (beta chain) was recovered during a study of T cell responses to AZD1222 COVID-19 vaccine. Turning to the study itself: Second-dose groups at about 4 or about 12 weeks were pooled.

The V end was cut by 5 bases, the J end by 2 bases, with 8 bases between. This CDR3 is built from 13 residues. Germline-derived CDR1 and CDR2 are MNHEY and SVGAGI. Points from the study as a whole: Spike-specific TCR repertoires showed rising breadth and depth after two AZD1222 doses. Every sample of the repertoires postdated the peak T cell response.

TCRdb's table, derived via immunoSEQ multiplex PCR, lists solely in-frame clones and lacks some. The data contain approximately 110,000 clones, approximately 85% of them seen just once; the ten biggest clones take up 5.5% to 8%. Details on this clone: The antigen remains unidentified.

This receptor was obtained from an adult in good health. The sequencing here drew on peripheral blood, taken on day 0 of AZD1222 vaccination. The J gene is TRBJ2-3, the V gene TRBV6-5; D remains unclear. DNA for the CDR3: TGTGCCAGCAGTCCTAGGAACACAGATACGCAGTATTTT. It is translated as CASSPRNTDTQYF.